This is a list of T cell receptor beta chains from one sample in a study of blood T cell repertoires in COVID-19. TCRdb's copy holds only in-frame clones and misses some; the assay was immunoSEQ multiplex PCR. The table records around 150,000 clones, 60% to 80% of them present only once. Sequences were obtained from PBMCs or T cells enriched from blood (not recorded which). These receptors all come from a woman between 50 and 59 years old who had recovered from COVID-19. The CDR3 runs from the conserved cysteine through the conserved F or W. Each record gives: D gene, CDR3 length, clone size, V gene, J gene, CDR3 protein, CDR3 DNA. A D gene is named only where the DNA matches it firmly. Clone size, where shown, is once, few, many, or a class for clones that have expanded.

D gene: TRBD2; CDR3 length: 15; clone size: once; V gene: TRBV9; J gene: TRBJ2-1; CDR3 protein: CASSVELATYNEQFF; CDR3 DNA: TGTGCCAGCAGCGTAGAACTAGCGACTTACAATGAGCAGTTCTTC
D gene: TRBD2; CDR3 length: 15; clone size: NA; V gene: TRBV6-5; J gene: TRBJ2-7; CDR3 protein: CASRSGAGSSYEQYF; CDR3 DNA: TGTGCCAGCAGAAGCGGGGCAGGGTCATCCTACGAGCAGTACTTC
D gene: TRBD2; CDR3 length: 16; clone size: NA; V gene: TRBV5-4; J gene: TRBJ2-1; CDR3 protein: CASTWGSGKSYNEQFF; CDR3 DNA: TGTGCCAGCACCTGGGGTAGCGGGAAATCCTACAATGAGCAGTTCTTC
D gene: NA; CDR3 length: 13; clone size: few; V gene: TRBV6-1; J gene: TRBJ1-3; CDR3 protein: CASSESVRNTIYF; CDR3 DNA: TGTGCCAGCAGTGAAAGCGTTAGGAACACCATATATTTT
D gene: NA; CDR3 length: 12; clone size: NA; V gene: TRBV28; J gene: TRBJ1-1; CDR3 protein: CASRPGTSEAFF; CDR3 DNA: TGTGCCAGCAGGCCAGGGACATCTGAAGCTTTCTTT
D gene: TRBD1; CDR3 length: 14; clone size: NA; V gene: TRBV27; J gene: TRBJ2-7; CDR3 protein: CASSLQGASYEQYF; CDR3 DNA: TGTGCCAGCAGTTTACAGGGGGCCTCCTACGAGCAGTACTTC
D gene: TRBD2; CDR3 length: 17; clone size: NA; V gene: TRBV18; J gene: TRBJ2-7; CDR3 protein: CASSPKTGEGPKDEQYF; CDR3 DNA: TGTGCCAGCTCACCAAAGACCGGGGAGGGGCCGAAGGACGAGCAGTACTTC
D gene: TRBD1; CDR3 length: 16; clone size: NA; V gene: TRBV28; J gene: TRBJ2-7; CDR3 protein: CASSRRDRGRLYEQYF; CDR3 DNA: TGTGCCAGCAGCCGCCGGGACAGGGGGCGCCTCTACGAGCAGTACTTC
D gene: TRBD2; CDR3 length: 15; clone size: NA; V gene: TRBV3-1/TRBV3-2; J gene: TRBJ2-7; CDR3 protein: CASSQGREAPREQYF; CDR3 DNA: TGTGCCAGCAGCCAAGGGCGGGAGGCCCCCCGCGAGCAGTACTTC
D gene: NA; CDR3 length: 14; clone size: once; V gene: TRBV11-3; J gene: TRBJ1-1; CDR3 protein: CASSLGVGRTEAFF; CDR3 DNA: TGTGCCAGCAGCTTAGGGGTGGGCAGGACTGAAGCTTTCTTT
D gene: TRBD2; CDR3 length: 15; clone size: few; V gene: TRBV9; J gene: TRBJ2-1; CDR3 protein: CASSPRLAGYNEQFF; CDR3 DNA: TGTGCCAGCAGCCCACGACTAGCGGGTTACAATGAGCAGTTCTTC
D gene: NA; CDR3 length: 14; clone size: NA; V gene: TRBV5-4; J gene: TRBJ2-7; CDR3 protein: CASSSTRLSYEQYF; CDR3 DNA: TGTGCCAGCAGCTCCACTCGACTATCCTACGAGCAGTACTTC
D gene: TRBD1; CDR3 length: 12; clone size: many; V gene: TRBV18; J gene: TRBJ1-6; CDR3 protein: CASSDRSAPLHF; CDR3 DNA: TGTGCCAGCTCGGACAGGTCGGCACCCCTCCACTTT
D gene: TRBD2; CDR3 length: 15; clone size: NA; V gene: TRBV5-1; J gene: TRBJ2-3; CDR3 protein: CASSLASSGTDTQYF; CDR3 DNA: TGCGCCAGCAGCTTGGCTTCTAGCGGGACAGATACGCAGTATTTT
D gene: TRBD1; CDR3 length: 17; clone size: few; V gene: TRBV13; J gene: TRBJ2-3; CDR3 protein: CASSLIRTGLRTDTQYF; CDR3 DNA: TGTGCCAGCAGCCTCATTCGGACAGGGCTGCGCACAGATACGCAGTATTTT
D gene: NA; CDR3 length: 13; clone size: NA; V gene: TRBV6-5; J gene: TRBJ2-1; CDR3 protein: CASSYGEINEQFF; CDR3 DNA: TGTGCCAGCAGTTACGGAGAAATCAATGAGCAGTTCTTC
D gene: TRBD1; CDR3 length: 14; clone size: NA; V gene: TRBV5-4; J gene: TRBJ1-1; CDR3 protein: CASSRGQGDTEAFF; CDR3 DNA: TGTGCCAGCAGTAGGGGACAGGGGGACACTGAAGCTTTCTTT
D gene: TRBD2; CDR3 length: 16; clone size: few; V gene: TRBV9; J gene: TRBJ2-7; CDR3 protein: CASSVGVAGGIYEQYF; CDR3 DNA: TGTGCCAGCAGCGTAGGGGTAGCGGGAGGAATCTACGAGCAGTACTTC
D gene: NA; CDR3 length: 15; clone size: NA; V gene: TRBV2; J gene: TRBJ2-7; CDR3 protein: CASSRGEGQSYEQYF; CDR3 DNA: TGTGCCAGCAGCCGGGGAGAGGGACAAAGCTACGAGCAGTACTTC
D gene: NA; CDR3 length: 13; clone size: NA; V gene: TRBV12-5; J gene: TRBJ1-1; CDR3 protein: CASGLNMNTEAFF; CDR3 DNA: TGTGCTAGTGGCTTAAACATGAACACTGAAGCTTTCTTT